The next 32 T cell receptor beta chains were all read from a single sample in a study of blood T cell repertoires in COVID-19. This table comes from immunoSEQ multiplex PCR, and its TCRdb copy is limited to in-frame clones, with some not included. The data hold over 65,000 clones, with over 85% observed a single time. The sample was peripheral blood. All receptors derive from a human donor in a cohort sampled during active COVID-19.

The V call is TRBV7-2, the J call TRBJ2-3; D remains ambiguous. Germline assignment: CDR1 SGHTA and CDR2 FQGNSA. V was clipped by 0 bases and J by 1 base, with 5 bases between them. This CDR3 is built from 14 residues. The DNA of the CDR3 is TGTGCCAGCAGCTTAGCGCGTGGCACAGATACGCAGTATTTT. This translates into CASSLARGTDTQYF.

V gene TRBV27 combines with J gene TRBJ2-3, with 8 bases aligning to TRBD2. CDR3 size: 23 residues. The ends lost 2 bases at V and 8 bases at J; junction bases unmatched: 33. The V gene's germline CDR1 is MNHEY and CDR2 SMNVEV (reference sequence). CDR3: CASSLVPGATFATPGGPSGTQYF. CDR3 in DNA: TGTGCCAGCAGTTTAGTCCCCGGGGCCACTTTTGCAACACCGGGAGGGCCTTCAGGTACGCAGTATTTT.

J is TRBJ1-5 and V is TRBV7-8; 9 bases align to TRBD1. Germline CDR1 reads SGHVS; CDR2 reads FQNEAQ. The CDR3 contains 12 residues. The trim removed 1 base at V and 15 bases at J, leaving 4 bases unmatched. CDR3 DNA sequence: TGTGCCAGCAGCTTAGGGGACAGGGTCGTGCATTTT. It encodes CASSLGDRVVHF.

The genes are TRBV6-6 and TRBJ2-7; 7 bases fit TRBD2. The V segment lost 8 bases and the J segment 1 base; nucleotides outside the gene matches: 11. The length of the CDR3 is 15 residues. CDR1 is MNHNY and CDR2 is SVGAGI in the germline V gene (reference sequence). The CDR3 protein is CASYREGLPSYEQYF. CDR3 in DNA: TGTGCCAGCTACAGAGAGGGACTACCTTCCTACGAGCAGTACTTC.

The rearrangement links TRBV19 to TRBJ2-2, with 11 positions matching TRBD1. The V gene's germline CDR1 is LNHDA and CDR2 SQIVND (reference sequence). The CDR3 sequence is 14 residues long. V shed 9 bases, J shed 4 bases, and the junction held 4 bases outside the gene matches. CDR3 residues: CASAGTGGTGELFF. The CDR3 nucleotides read TGTGCCAGCGCCGGGACAGGGGGCACCGGGGAGCTGTTTTTT.

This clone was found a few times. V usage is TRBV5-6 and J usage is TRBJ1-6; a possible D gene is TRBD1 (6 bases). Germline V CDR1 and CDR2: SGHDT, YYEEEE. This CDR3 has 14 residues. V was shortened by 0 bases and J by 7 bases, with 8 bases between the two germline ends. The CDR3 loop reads CASSLDRVNSPLHF. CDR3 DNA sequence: TGTGCCAGCAGCTTGGACAGGGTCAATTCACCCCTCCACTTT.

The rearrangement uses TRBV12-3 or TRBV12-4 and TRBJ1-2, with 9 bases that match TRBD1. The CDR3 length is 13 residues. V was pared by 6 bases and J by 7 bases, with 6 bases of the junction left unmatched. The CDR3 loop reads CASSFGTGTGYTF. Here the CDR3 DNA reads TGTGCCAGCAGCTTCGGGACAGGGACTGGCTACACCTTC.

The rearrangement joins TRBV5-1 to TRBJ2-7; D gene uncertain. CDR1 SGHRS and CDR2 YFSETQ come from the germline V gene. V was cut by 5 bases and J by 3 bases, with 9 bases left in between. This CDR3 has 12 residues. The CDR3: CASRGSGYEQYF. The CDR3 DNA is TGCGCCAGCAGGGGCTCCGGCTACGAGCAGTACTTC.

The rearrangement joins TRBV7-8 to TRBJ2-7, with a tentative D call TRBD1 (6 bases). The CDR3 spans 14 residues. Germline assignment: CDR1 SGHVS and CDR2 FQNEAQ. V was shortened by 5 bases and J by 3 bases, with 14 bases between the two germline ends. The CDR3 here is CASSIRTVIYEQYF. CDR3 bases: TGTGCCAGCAGCATTAGGACAGTAATCTACGAGCAGTACTTC.

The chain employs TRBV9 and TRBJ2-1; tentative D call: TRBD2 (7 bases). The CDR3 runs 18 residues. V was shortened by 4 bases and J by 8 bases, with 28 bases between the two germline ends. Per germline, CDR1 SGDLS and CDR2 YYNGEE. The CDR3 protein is CASSPRRGQGSVFDEQFF. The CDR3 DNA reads TGTGCCAGCAGCCCCAGGCGGGGGCAGGGTAGCGTGTTCGATGAGCAGTTCTTC.

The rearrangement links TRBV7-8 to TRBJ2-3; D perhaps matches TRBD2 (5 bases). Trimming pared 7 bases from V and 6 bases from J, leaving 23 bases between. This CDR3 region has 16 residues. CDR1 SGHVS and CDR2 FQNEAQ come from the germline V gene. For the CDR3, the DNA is TGTGCCAGCAACCAACGAACGAGAGGGAGTTCGGATACGCAGTATTTT. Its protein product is CASNQRTRGSSDTQYF.

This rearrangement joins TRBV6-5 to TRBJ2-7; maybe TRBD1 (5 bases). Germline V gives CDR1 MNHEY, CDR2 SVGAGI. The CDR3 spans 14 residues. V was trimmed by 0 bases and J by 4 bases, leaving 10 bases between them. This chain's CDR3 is CASSYSPGRYEQYF. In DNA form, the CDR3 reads TGTGCCAGCAGTTACTCGCCAGGGCGGTACGAGCAGTACTTC.

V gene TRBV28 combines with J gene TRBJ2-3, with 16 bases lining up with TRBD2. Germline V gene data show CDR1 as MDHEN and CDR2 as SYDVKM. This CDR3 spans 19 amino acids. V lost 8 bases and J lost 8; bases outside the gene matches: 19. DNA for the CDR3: TGTGCCAGCCACCCGGGACTAGCGGGAGGGCCTCTGTATGAAGGTACGCAGTATTTT. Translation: CASHPGLAGGPLYEGTQYF.

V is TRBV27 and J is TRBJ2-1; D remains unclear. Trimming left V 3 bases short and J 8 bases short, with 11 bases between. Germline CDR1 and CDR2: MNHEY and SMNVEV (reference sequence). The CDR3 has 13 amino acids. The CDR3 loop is CASSLYPADEQFF. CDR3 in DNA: TGTGCCAGCAGTTTGTACCCGGCGGATGAGCAGTTCTTC.

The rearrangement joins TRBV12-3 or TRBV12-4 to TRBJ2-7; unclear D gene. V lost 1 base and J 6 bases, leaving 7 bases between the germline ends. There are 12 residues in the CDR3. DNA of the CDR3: TGTGCCAGCAGTTTAGTCCGGTCCGAGCAGTACTTC. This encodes CASSLVRSEQYF.

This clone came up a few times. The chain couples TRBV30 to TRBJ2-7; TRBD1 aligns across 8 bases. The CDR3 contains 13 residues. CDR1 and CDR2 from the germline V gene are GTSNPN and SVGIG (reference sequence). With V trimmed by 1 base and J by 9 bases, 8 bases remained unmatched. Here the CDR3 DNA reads TGTGCCTGGAGTGGGGGACGAGACAGGGGGCAGTACTTC. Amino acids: CAWSGGRDRGQYF.

The CDR3 protein is CASSRGRQGGTDTQYF. The CDR3 DNA sequence: TGTGCCAGCAGCAGGGGGCGACAGGGCGGCACAGATACGCAGTATTTT. The chain links TRBV7-9 to TRBJ2-3, with 7 bases fitting TRBD1. V lost 5 bases to trimming and J lost 1 base; unmatched junction nucleotides: 9. The CDR3 totals 16 residues. Germline CDR1 reads SEHNR; CDR2 reads FQNEAQ (reference sequence). Based on the CDR3 plus reference TRBV7-9 and TRBJ2-3, the full variable domain is DTGVSQNPRHKITKRGQNVTFRCDPISEHNRLYWYRQTLGQGPEFLTYFQNEAQLEKSRLLSDRFSAERPKGSFSTLEIQRTEQGDSAMYLCASSRGRQGGTDTQYFGPGTRLTVL.

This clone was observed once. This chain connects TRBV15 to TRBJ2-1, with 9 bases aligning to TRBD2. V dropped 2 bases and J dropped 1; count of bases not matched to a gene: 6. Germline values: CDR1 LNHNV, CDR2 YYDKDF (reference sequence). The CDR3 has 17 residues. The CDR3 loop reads CATSRFLAGWSYNEQFF. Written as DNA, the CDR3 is TGTGCCACCAGCAGATTTCTAGCGGGATGGTCCTACAATGAGCAGTTCTTC.

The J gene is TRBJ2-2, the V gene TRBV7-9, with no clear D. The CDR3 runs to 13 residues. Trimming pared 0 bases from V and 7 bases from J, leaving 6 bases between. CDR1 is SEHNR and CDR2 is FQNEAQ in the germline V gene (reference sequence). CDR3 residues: CASSLARIGELFF. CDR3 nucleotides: TGTGCCAGCAGCTTAGCCAGAATCGGGGAGCTGTTTTTT.

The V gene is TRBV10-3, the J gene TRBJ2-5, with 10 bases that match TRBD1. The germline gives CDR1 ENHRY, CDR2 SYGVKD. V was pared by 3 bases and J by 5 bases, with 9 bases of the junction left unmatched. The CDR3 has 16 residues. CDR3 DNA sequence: TGTGCCATCAGTGATCCGGGACAGGGGTCGATCGAGACCCAGTACTTC. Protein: CAISDPGQGSIETQYF.

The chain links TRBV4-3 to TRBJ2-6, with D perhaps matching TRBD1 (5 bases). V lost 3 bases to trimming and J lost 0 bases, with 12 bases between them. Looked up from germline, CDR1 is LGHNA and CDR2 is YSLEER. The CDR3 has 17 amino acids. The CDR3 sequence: CASSQHRSSSGANVLTF. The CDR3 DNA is TGCGCCAGCAGCCAGCACAGGAGTAGCTCTGGGGCCAACGTCCTGACTTTC.

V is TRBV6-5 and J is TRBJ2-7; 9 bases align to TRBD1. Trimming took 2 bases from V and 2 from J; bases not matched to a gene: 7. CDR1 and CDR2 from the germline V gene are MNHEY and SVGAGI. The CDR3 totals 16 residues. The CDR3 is CASSYDLTGGPYEQYF. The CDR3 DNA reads TGTGCCAGCAGTTACGATCTTACAGGGGGCCCCTACGAGCAGTACTTC.

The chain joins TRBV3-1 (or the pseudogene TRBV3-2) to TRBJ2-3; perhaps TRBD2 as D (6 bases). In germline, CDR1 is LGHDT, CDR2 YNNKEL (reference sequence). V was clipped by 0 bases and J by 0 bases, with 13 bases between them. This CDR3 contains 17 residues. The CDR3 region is CASSQDPERVSTDTQYF. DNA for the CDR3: TGTGCCAGCAGCCAAGATCCGGAGCGGGTTAGCACAGATACGCAGTATTTT.

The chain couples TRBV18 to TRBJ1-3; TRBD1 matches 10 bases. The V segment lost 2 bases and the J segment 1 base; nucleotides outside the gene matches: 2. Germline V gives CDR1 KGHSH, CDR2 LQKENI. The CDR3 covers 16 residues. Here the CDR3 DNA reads TGTGCCAGCTCACCAGCGGGACAGGGGTCTGGAAACACCATATATTTT. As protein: CASSPAGQGSGNTIYF.

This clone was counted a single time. The CDR3 DNA reads as TGTGCCAGTACCCTCGACGTGGGGGGTCGGAATTCACCCCTCCACTTT. This codes for CASTLDVGGRNSPLHF. The genes are TRBV19 and TRBJ1-6, with a weak D call TRBD1 (5 bases). Per germline, CDR1 LNHDA and CDR2 SQIVND (reference sequence). The CDR3 is made up of 16 amino acids. V dropped 7 bases and J dropped 7 bases, with 20 bases sitting between them.

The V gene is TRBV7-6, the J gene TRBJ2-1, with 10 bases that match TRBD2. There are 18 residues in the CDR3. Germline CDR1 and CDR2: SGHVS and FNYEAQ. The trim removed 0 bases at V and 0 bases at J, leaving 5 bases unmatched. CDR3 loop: CASSLASGRPSSYNEQFF. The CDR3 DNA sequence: TGTGCCAGCAGCTTAGCTAGCGGGAGGCCAAGCTCCTACAATGAGCAGTTCTTC.

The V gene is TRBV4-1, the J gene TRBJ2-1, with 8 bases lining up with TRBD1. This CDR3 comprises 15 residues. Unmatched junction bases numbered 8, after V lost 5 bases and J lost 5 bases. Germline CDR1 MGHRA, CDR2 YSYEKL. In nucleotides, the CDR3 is TGCGCCAGCAGCTTTGACAGGGGCCCCAACAATGAGCAGTTCTTC. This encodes CASSFDRGPNNEQFF.

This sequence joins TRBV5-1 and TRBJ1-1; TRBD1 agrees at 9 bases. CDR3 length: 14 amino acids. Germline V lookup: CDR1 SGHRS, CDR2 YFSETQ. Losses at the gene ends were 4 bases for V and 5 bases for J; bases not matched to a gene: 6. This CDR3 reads CASSITGGRTEAFF. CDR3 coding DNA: TGCGCCAGCAGCATTACAGGGGGCAGGACTGAAGCTTTCTTT.

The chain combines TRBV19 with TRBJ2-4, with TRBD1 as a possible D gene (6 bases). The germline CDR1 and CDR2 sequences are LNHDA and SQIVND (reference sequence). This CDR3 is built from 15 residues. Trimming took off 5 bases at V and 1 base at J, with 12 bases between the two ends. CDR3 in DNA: TGTGCCAGTAGTGCAAACAGGGCGGCCAAAAACATTCAGTACTTC. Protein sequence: CASSANRAAKNIQYF.

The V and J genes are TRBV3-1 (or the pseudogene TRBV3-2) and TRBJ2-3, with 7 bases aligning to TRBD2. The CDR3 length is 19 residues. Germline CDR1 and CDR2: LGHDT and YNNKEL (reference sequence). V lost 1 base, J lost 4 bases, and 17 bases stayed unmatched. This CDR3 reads CASSQGGRREKERADTQYF. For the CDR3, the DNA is TGTGCCAGCAGCCAAGGGGGTCGGCGGGAGAAAGAACGGGCAGATACGCAGTATTTT.

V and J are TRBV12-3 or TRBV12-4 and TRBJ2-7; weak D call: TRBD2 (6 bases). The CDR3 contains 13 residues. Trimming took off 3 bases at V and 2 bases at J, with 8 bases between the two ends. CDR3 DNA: TGTGCCAGCAGTTTGTGGGGGGCCTACGAGCAGTACTTC. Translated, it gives CASSLWGAYEQYF.

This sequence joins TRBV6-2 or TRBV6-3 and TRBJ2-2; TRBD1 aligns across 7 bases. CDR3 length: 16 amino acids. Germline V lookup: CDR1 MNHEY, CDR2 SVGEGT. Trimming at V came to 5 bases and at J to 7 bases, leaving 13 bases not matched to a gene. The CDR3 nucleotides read TGTGCCAGCAGTCCACCGACAGGGCTGTTAGGCGGGGAGCTGTTTTTT. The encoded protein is CASSPPTGLLGGELFF.